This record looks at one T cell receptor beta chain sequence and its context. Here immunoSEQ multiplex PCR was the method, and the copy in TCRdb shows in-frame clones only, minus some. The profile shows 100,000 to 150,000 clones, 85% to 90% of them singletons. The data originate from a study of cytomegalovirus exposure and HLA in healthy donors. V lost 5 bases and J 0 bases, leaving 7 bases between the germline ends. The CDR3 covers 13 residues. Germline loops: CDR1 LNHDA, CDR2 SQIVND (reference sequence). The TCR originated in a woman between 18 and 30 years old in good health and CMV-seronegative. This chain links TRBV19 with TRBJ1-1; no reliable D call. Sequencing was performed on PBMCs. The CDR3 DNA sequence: TGTGCCAGTAGTTTGGCCCTGAACACTGAAGCTTTCTTT. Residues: CASSLALNTEAFF.